The next 26 T cell receptor beta chains were all read from a single sample in a study of T cells in Graves' hyperthyroidism and ophthalmopathy. RNA transcripts provided the source from which TCR beta CDR3 regions were amplified. HTBI primers were the set used in a first-round RT-PCR of the TCR CDR3. TCRdb re-called the multiplex PCR reads with MiXCR, one entry per CDR3 protein. The data show hundreds of thousands of distinct CDR3 sequences, less than 15% seen once. Sequenced sample: blood. These receptors all stem from a woman younger than 35 with Graves' hyperthyroidism.

Concerning this clonotype: A much larger clone lies one base from this, so it may be a read error. The chain has TRBV7-2 and TRBJ2-7; D gene uncertain. CDR1 is SGHTA, CDR2 FQGNSA, per germline. The V and J ends lost 5 bases and 0 bases respectively, with 14 bases between them. The CDR3 has 15 amino acids. This CDR3 reads CASSVTNWGSYEQYF. CDR3 bases: TGTGCCAGCAGCGTGACAAATTGGGGCTCCTACGAGCAGTACTTC.

This clonotype appeared a few times. The V gene is TRBV9, the J gene TRBJ2-5; 14 nucleotides align to TRBD2. CDR3 size: 21 residues. Germline trimming cut 2 bases from V and 5 bases from J; bases unmatched to any gene: 20. Per the germline V gene, CDR1 is SGDLS and CDR2 is YYNGEE. The CDR3 protein is CASSVTRESYGTSGSLETQYF. As DNA, the CDR3 is TGTGCCAGCAGCGTTACACGTGAAAGTTACGGGACTAGCGGGAGTTTGGAGACCCAGTACTTC.

Ten or more counts support this clonotype. This chain connects TRBV28 to TRBJ2-7, with unresolved D. Germline V gene sequence: CDR1 MDHEN, CDR2 SYDVKM. The CDR3 covers 12 residues. Trimming removed 5 bases from V and 5 bases from J, with 10 bases in between. The CDR3 DNA reads TGTGCCAGCAGTCCCCCCAAACACGAGCAGTACTTC. Translation gives CASSPPKHEQYF.

This clonotype came up a few times. This rearrangement joins TRBV6-1 to TRBJ2-7; 9 nucleotides align to TRBD2. The CDR3 is 17 amino acids. V lost 3 bases and J lost 4; bases outside the gene matches: 13. Germline V gives CDR1 MNHNS, CDR2 SASEGT. CDR3 coding DNA: TGTGCCAGCAGTGAGGAGTCGGAGCTAGCGGGAAGGTACGAGCAGTACTTC. Translation gives CASSEESELAGRYEQYF.

This clonotype has only a few counts. V is TRBV4-3 and J is TRBJ2-7, with D tentatively TRBD1 (6 bases). CDR1 LGHNA and CDR2 YSLEER come from the germline V gene. The CDR3 is made up of 14 amino acids. Trimming took off 3 bases at V and 3 bases at J, with 12 bases between the two ends. The CDR3 sequence: CASSQDSRNYEQYF. Written as DNA, the CDR3 is TGCGCCAGCAGCCAGGACAGTCGAAACTACGAGCAGTACTTC.

In its sample, this clonotype was seen many times. This sequence joins TRBV30 and TRBJ2-1; a possible D gene is TRBD2 (5 bases). The V gene's germline CDR1 is GTSNPN and CDR2 SVGIG (reference sequence). V lost 4 bases to trimming and J lost 4 bases, with 8 bases between them. The CDR3 is made up of 12 amino acids. DNA for the CDR3: TGTGCCTGGAATCGGGGTTACAATGAGCAGTTCTTC. This sequence encodes CAWNRGYNEQFF.

The chain employs TRBV19 and TRBJ2-7; 8 bases align to TRBD1. Germline lookup yields CDR1 LNHDA and CDR2 SQIVND (reference sequence). The CDR3 is 15 amino acids. V dropped 7 bases and J dropped 2; count of bases not matched to a gene: 10. CDR3 sequence: CASTIGTGLAYEQYF. DNA of the CDR3: TGTGCCAGTACCATCGGGACAGGACTCGCCTACGAGCAGTACTTC.

The chain has TRBV2 and TRBJ2-7, with 7 bases matching TRBD2. The CDR3 loop spans 13 amino acids. CDR1 and CDR2 from the germline V gene are SNHLY and FYNNEI. Trimming removed 7 bases from V and 5 bases from J; junction bases left unmatched: 8. CDR3 DNA sequence: TGTGCCAGCAAGCGGGACGCCAGCGACGAGCAGTACTTC. Translating it yields CASKRDASDEQYF.

This chain joins TRBV6-1 and TRBJ2-5, with D possibly being TRBD2 (6 bases). The CDR3 contains 14 residues. The germline V gene encodes CDR1 MNHNS and CDR2 SASEGT. V was shortened by 6 bases and J by 5 bases, with 16 bases between the two germline ends. CDR3 in amino acids: CASSRLVGEETQYF. The CDR3 nucleotides read TGTGCCAGCAGCCGACTAGTGGGAGAGGAGACCCAGTACTTC.

The chain joins TRBV19 to TRBJ2-7, with a tentative D call TRBD1 (6 bases). The CDR3 is 12 amino acids. Trimming took 6 bases from V and 5 from J, leaving 11 bases between them. CDR1 LNHDA and CDR2 SQIVND come from the germline V gene (reference sequence). This chain's CDR3 is CASSRGAHEQYF. CDR3 sequence (DNA): TGTGCCAGTAGCAGGGGAGCCCACGAGCAGTACTTC.

The CDR3 DNA reads as TGTGCCAGCAGTTACTCGGGGGAGGGAGGGCAGTTCTTC. It codes for CASSYSGEGGQFF. The chain joins TRBV6-5 to TRBJ2-1, with 7 bases identical to TRBD2. The CDR3 has 13 amino acids. V dropped 0 bases and J dropped 12; count of bases not matched to a gene: 5. Germline assignment: CDR1 MNHEY and CDR2 SVGAGI.

This clonotype was observed a handful of times. The chain is built from TRBV6-1 and TRBJ1-1; the D gene is possibly TRBD1 (5 bases). Trimming left V 7 bases short and J 1 base short, with 13 bases between. CDR1 and CDR2 (germline): MNHNS, SASEGT. This CDR3 has 14 residues. In DNA, the CDR3 is TGTGCCAGCACCGCGGGACCGTGGAACACTGAAGCTTTCTTT. Protein product: CASTAGPWNTEAFF.

This clonotype was recorded at least ten times. The chain couples TRBV4-1 to TRBJ2-3; D is perhaps TRBD2 (6 bases). CDR1 and CDR2 from the germline V gene are MGHRA and YSYEKL. The germline V and J ends were trimmed by 0 bases and 0 bases, with 16 bases remaining between them. This CDR3 comprises 18 residues. CDR3 amino acids: CASSQDRLGLFSTDTQYF. The CDR3 region has the DNA TGCGCCAGCAGCCAAGATCGACTGGGACTCTTTAGCACAGATACGCAGTATTTT.

This clonotype was recorded at least ten times. The genes are TRBV12-3 or TRBV12-4 and TRBJ2-1; the D is unclear. The ends were cut back, 3 bases at V and 3 bases at J, with 12 bases in the middle. CDR3 length equals 15 residues. Here the CDR3 reads CASSFGGTFYNEQFF. CDR3 bases: TGTGCCAGCAGTTTCGGTGGAACCTTCTACAATGAGCAGTTCTTC.

The V call is TRBV20-1, the J call TRBJ1-1; the D gene is possibly TRBD1 (5 bases). The CDR3 spans 15 residues. V lost 1 base and J 0 bases, leaving 12 bases between the germline ends. Germline V gene lookup returns CDR1 DFQATT and CDR2 SNEGSKA (reference sequence). The CDR3 DNA sequence: TGCAGTGCTAGAGGGGGTTGGGGGATGAACACTGAAGCTTTCTTT. Protein: CSARGGWGMNTEAFF.

This clonotype was counted only a few times. The J gene is TRBJ2-7, the V gene TRBV18; TRBD2 aligns across 10 bases. CDR1 is KGHSH and CDR2 is LQKENI in the germline V gene. The CDR3 is 17 amino acids. The J segment lost 0 bases and the V segment lost 3 bases, leaving 8 bases of the junction unmatched. DNA of the CDR3: TGTGCCAGCTCACCCGGGCTAGCGGGAGTTGGCTCCTACGAGCAGTACTTC. The encoded protein is CASSPGLAGVGSYEQYF.

This clonotype occurred a few times. This rearrangement joins TRBV4-3 to TRBJ2-1; TRBD1 matches at 7 bases. The CDR3 is made up of 15 amino acids. The V and J ends lost 2 bases and 9 bases, in that order; junction bases with no gene match: 10. Germline V gene data show CDR1 as LGHNA and CDR2 as YSLEER. The CDR3 DNA is TGCGCCAGCAGCCAACGACAGGGTGTGTTCCTTGAGCAGTTCTTC. Its translation is CASSQRQGVFLEQFF.

This chain connects TRBV6-2 or TRBV6-3 to TRBJ2-5; D is uncertain. Between the trimmed V and J ends, which lost 8 bases and 4 bases, there was a span of 14 bases. The CDR3 consists of 13 residues. Looked up from germline, CDR1 is MNHEY and CDR2 is SVGEGT. The CDR3 coding sequence is TGTGCCAGCCTGAAGCCCCCGGGAGAGACCCAGTACTTC. It encodes CASLKPPGETQYF.

The chain carries TRBV20-1 and TRBJ2-3; no definite D call. There are 16 residues in the CDR3. With 4 bases removed from V and 0 bases from J, the gap between germline ends came to 17 bases. The germline V gene encodes CDR1 DFQATT and CDR2 SNEGSKA (reference sequence). The CDR3 sequence: CSAIIGTKPSTDTQYF. CDR3 DNA: TGCAGTGCTATCATAGGAACAAAGCCAAGCACAGATACGCAGTATTTT.

This clonotype was detected ten times or more. The chain carries TRBV30 and TRBJ2-1; 8 bases fit TRBD2. CDR1 and CDR2 (germline): GTSNPN, SVGIG (reference sequence). Trimming removed 4 bases from V and 4 bases from J; junction bases left unmatched: 6. The CDR3 is made up of 14 amino acids. The CDR3 is CAWTSGSKYNEQFF. CDR3 bases: TGTGCCTGGACGAGCGGGAGTAAGTACAATGAGCAGTTCTTC. The whole variable domain, remainder taken from reference TRBV30 and TRBJ2-1, is SQTIHQWPATLVQPVGSPLSLECTVEGTSNPNLYWYRQAAGRGLQLLFYSVGIGQISSEVPQNLSASRPQDRQFILSSKKLLLSDSGFYLCAWTSGSKYNEQFFGPGTRLTVL.

This clonotype has more than one count but fewer than ten. The chain joins TRBV29-1 to TRBJ2-1; a weak D match, TRBD2 (5 bases). The germline V gene has CDR1 SQVTM and CDR2 ANQGSEA. The CDR3 has 12 residues. The ends were cut back, 6 bases at V and 8 bases at J, with 14 bases in the middle. CDR3: CSVRTSYHEQFF. The CDR3 DNA reads TGCAGCGTCCGTACTAGTTATCATGAGCAGTTCTTC.

This clonotype was seen repeatedly, ten times or more. The J gene is TRBJ2-1, the V gene TRBV7-3; 9 bases align to TRBD1. CDR1 is SGHTA, CDR2 FQGTGA, per germline. Germline trimming cut 5 bases from V and 0 bases from J; bases unmatched to any gene: 5. The CDR3 contains 16 residues. The DNA of the CDR3 is TGTGCCAGCAGCCCACAGGGGGCCAGCTCCTACAATGAGCAGTTCTTC. This encodes CASSPQGASSYNEQFF.

This clonotype was picked up many times. V is TRBV12-3 or TRBV12-4 and J is TRBJ2-2, with TRBD2 matching 7 bases. The CDR3 extends over 15 amino acids. Trimming at V came to 6 bases and at J to 6 bases, leaving 10 bases not matched to a gene. CDR3 nucleotides: TGTGCCAGCAGCCCAGGAGGCGGGAGACCCGGGGAGCTGTTTTTT. This translates into CASSPGGGRPGELFF.

This clonotype has a handful of counts. CDR3 DNA: TGCGCCAGCAGCCAAGATCTCGTAGACGGCGGGGCGGTTGCTGAGCAGTTCTTC. Amino acids: CASSQDLVDGGAVAEQFF. The chain carries TRBV4-3 and TRBJ2-1; possibly TRBD2 for D (6 bases). Trimming removed 0 bases from V and 9 bases from J, with 24 bases in between. CDR1 and CDR2 (germline): LGHNA, YSLEER. The CDR3 has 18 amino acids.

The CDR3 DNA reads as TGTGCCAGCAGCCCCTATCACAGGGCGGGCAATCAGCCCCAGCATTTT. Translated, it gives CASSPYHRAGNQPQHF. The genes are TRBV18 and TRBJ1-5; a possible D gene is TRBD1 (6 bases). The germline V gene has CDR1 KGHSH and CDR2 LQKENI. With 8 bases removed from V and 2 bases from J, the gap between germline ends came to 19 bases. This CDR3 contains 16 residues.

This clonotype has at least ten counts. Mismatch with germline at one junction end may stem from a read error. V and J are TRBV6-1 and TRBJ2-2, with D hard to call. CDR1 and CDR2 from the germline V gene are MNHNS and SASEGT. CDR3 length: 16 residues. The CDR3 is CASTSVAEMNTWELFF. The CDR3 DNA is TGTGCCTCAACCTCCGTGGCGGAAATGAACACCTGGGAGCTGTTTTTT.